This T cell receptor beta chain was sequenced in a study of T cells after yellow fever vaccination. MiXCR, applied by TCRdb to the 5' RACE reads, yields one record per CDR3 protein. The sample comprises 150,000 to 200,000 distinct CDR3 sequences, under 7.5% of which are singletons, and more than 2% rests with the top ten. Germline CDR1 is SGDLS and CDR2 is YYNGEE. Deletions cut 3 bases from V and 4 bases from J, with 8 bases between. This CDR3 contains 13 residues. The source material was CD4+ T cells sorted from PBMCs, sampled 4 to 6 days after the first yellow fever vaccination. This TCR derives from a man between 18 and 29 years old who received the YFV17D yellow fever vaccine. V gene TRBV9 combines with J gene TRBJ2-1, with D possibly called TRBD1 or TRBD2 (5 bases each). The CDR3, as DNA: TGTGCCAGCAGCGGGGACGCATACAATGAGCAGTTCTTC. Its protein product is CASSGDAYNEQFF.